These 3 T cell receptor beta chains share one sample of origin, sequenced in a study of T cell changes during pregnancy in multiple sclerosis. Produced via immunoSEQ multiplex PCR; TCRdb's table is partial and in-frame only. Of about 86,000 clones listed, under 95% were seen once; the top ten hold 1.5% to 2%. Here the sequenced sample was peripheral blood, taken in the first trimester of pregnancy. Source of these receptors: a female donor in good health, enrolled as a control in a pregnancy study.

This clone came up once. This sequence joins TRBV6-5 and TRBJ2-5, with TRBD2 matching 9 bases. Unmatched junction bases numbered 5, after V lost 6 bases and J lost 3 bases. The CDR3 runs to 14 residues. Germline assignment: CDR1 MNHEY and CDR2 SVGAGI. The CDR3 loop reads CASSRSGGKETQYF. The CDR3, as DNA: TGTGCCAGCAGCCGTAGCGGGGGAAAAGAGACCCAGTACTTC.

The chain links TRBV28 to TRBJ1-5; 7 bases match TRBD1. This CDR3 is built from 15 residues. The germline V gene has CDR1 MDHEN and CDR2 SYDVKM. V was clipped by 6 bases and J by 3 bases; unmatched bases: 8. This chain's CDR3 is CASSLSTGYNQPQHF. Here the CDR3 DNA reads TGTGCCAGCAGCCTCTCGACAGGGTACAATCAGCCCCAGCATTTT.

The J gene is TRBJ1-1, the V gene TRBV25-1, with a weak D call TRBD1 (6 bases). The CDR3 consists of 14 residues. The V gene's germline CDR1 is MGHDK and CDR2 SYGVNS. Trimming cost V 8 bases and J 1 base, with 14 bases left between them. The CDR3 loop is CASRPGAGNTEAFF. Written as DNA, the CDR3 is TGTGCCAGCCGTCCAGGGGCGGGGAACACTGAAGCTTTCTTT.